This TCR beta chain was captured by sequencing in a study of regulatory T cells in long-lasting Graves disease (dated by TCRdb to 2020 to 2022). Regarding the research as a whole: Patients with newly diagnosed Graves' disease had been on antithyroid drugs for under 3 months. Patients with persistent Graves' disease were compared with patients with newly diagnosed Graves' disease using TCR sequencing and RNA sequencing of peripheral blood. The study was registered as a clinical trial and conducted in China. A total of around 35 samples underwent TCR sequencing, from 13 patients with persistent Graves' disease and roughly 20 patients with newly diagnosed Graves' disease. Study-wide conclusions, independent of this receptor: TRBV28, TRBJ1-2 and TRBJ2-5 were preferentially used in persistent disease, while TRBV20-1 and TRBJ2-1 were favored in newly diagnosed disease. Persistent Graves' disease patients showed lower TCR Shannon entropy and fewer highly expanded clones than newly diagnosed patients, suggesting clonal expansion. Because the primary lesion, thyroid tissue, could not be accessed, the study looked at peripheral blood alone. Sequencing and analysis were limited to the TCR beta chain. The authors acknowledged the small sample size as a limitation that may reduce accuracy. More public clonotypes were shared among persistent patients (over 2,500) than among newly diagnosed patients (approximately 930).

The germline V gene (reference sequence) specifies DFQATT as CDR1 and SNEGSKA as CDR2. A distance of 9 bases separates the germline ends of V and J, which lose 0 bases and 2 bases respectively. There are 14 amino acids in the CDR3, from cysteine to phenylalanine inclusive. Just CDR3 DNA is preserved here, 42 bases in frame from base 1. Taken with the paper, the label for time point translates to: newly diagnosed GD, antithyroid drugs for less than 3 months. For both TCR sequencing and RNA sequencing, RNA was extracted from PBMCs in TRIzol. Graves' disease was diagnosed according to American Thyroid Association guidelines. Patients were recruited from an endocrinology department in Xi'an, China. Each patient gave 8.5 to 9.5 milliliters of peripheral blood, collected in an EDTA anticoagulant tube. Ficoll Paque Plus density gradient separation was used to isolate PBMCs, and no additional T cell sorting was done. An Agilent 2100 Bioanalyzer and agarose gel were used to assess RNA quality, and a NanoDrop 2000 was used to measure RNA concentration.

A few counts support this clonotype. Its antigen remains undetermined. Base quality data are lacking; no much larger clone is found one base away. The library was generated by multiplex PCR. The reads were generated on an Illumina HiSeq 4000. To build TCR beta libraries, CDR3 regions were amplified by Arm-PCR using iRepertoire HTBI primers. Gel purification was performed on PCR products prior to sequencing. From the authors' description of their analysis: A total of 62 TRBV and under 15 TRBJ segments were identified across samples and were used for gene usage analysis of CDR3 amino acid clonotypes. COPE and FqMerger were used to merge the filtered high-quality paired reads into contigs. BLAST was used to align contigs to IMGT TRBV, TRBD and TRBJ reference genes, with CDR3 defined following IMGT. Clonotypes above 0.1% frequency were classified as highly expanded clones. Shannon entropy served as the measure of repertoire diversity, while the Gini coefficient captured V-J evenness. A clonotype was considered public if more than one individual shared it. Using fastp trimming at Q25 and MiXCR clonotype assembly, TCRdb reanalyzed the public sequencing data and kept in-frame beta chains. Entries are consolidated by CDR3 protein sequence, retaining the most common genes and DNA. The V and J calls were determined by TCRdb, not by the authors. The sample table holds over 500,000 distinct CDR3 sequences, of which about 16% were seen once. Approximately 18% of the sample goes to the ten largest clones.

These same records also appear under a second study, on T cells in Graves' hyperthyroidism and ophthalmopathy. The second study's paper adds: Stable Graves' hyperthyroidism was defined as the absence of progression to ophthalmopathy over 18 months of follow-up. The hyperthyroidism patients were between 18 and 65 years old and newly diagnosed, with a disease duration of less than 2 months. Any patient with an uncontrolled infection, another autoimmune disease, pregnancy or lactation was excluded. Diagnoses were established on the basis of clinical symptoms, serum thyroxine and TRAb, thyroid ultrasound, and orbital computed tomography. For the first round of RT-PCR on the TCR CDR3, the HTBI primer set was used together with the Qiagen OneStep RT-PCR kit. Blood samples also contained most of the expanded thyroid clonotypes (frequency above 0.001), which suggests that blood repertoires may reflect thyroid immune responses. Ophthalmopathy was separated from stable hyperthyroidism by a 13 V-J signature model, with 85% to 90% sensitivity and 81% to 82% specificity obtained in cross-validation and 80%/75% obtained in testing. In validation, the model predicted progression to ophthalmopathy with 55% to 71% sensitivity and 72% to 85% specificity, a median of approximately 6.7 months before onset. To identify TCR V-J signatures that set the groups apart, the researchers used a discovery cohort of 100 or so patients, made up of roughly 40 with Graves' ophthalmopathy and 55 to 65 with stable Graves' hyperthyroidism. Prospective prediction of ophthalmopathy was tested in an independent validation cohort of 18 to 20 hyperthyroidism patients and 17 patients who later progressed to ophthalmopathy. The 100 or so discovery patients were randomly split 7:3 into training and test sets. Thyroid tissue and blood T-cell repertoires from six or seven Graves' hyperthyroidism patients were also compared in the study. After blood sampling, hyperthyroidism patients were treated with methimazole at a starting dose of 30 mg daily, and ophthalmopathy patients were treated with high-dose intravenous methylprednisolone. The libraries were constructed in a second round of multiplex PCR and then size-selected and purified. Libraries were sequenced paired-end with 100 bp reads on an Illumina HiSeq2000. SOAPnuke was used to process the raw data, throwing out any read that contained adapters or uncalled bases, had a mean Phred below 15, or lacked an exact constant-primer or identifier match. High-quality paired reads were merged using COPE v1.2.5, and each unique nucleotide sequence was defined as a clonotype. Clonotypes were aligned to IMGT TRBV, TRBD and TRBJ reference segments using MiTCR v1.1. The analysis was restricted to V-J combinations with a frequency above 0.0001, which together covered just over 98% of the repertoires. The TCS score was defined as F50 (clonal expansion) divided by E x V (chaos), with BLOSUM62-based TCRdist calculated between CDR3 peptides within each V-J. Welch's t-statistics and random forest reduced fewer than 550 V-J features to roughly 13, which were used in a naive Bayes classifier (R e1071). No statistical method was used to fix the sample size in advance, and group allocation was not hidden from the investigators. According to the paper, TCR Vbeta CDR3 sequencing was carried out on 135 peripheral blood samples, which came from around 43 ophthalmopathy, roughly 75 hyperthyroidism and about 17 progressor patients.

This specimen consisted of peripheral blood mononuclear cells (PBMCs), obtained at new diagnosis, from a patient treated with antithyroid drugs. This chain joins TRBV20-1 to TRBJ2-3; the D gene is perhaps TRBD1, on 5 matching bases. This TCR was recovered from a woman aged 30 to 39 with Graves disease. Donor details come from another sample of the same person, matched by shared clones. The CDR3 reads CSAREDTYTDTQYF. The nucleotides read TGCAGTGCTAGAGAGGACACCTACACAGATACGCAGTATTTT.